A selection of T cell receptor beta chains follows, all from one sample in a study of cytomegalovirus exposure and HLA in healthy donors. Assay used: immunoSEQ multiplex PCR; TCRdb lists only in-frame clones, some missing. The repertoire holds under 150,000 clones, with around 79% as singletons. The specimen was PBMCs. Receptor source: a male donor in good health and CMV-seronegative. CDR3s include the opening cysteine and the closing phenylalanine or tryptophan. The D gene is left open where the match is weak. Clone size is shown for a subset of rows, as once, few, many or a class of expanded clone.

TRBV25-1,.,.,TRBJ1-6,TGTGCCAGCAGTGAGGAGGGCTTTTATTCACCCCTCCACTTT,CASSEEGFYSPLHF
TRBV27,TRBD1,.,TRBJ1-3,TGTGCCAGCAGGCACTCCGGGACAGGCTCTGGAAACACCATATATTTT,CASRHSGTGSGNTIYF
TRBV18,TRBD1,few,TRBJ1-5,TGTGCCAGCTCACTTGGGACAGGGACGAATCAGCCCCAGCATTTT,CASSLGTGTNQPQHF
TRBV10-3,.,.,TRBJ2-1,TGTGCCATCAGGGGGGGACTGAGCTCCTACAATGAGCAGTTCTTC,CAIRGGLSSYNEQFF
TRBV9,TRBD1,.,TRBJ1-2,TGTGCCAGCAACAAGGGACAGGGGGTCCACTATGGCTACACCTTC,CASNKGQGVHYGYTF
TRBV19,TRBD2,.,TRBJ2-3,TGTGCCAGTAGTGGCCTAGCGGGAAACACAGATACGCAGTATTTT,CASSGLAGNTDTQYF
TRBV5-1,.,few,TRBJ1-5,TGCGCCAGCAATCCAGATGGCAATCAGCCCCAGCATTTT,CASNPDGNQPQHF
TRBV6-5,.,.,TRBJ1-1,TGTGCCAGCAGTTACCAGTCCGGGTACACTGAAGCTTTCTTT,CASSYQSGYTEAFF
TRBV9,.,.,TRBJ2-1,TGTGCCAGCAGCGTAGTAAGAGGTGGGGGGACCGCCAATGAGCAGTTCTTC,CASSVVRGGGTANEQFF
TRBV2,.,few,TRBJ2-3,TGTGCCAGCAGTGGCTTTTCCCGCGGGGGCACAGATACGCAGTATTTT,CASSGFSRGGTDTQYF
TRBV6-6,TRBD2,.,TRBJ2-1,TGTGCCAGCAGTAGCATTACTAGCGGGTATGCCAATGAGCAGTTCTTC,CASSSITSGYANEQFF
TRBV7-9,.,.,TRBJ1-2,TGTGCCAGCAGCTATTTGGACAGTTATGGCTACACCTTC,CASSYLDSYGYTF
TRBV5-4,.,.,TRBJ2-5,TGTGCCAGCGTGAGCAGGGGGGAGGAGACCCAGTACTTC,CASVSRGEETQYF
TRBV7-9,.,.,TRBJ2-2,TGTGCCAGCAGCACTCTTCTAGCTTCGAACACCGGGGAGCTGTTTTTT,CASSTLLASNTGELFF
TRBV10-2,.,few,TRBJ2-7,TGCGCCAGCAGTGAATCCGGGGACGAGCAGTACTTC,CASSESGDEQYF
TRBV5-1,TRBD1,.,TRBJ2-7,TGCGCCAGCAGCTTGGCGATGGGACAGGGCAACGAGCAGTACTTC,CASSLAMGQGNEQYF
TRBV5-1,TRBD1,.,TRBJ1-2,TGCGCCAGCATTTTTAGTCCATTCGACAGGGACGGCTACACCTTC,CASIFSPFDRDGYTF
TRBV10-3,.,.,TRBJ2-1,TGTGCCATCAGAGAGAAGGATAGCATCGGTGAGCAGTTCTTC,CAIREKDSIGEQFF
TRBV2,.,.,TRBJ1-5,TGTGCCAGCAGTGTTTATGGACACAATGCGAATCAGCCCCAGCATTTT,CASSVYGHNANQPQHF
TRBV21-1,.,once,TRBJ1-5,TGTGCCAGCAGCAACGGCAGCGATAGCAATCAGCCCCAGCATTTT,CASSNGSDSNQPQHF
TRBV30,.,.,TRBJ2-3,TGTGCCTGGAGTTCCGGGAGTGATACGCAGTATTTT,CAWSSGSDTQYF
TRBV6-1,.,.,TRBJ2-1,TGTGCCAGCAGTGAAGGGTTAGGACAGGTGGGACTTGACGATGAGCAGTTCTTC,CASSEGLGQVGLDDEQFF
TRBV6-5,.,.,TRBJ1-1,TGTGCCAGCAGCCGTCCAGGGTGGGGCACTGAAGCTTTCTTT,CASSRPGWGTEAFF
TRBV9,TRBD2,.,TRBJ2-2,TGTGCCAGCAGCGCCACGACTAGCGGGAAGAACACCGGGGAGCTGTTTTTT,CASSATTSGKNTGELFF
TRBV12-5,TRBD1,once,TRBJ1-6,TGTGCTAGTGGTTCTTCCCCTACAGGGGTTCACAATTCACCCCTCCACTTT,CASGSSPTGVHNSPLHF
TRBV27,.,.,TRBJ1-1,TGTGCCAGCAGTCCATACTTTACAGTGAGAAACACTGAAGCTTTCTTT,CASSPYFTVRNTEAFF
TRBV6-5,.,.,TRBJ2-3,TGTGCCAGCAGCCCCGGGGGTTCACGGGATACGCAGTATTTT,CASSPGGSRDTQYF
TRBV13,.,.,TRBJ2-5,TGTGCCAGCAGCAGCCGGGACAGCGTGCCCCGGGAGCAGTACTTC,CASSSRDSVPREQYF
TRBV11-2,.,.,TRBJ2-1,TGTGCCAGCAGCTTAGTGGCAGGGTCTTACAATGAGCAGTTCTTC,CASSLVAGSYNEQFF
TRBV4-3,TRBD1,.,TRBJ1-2,TGCGCCAGCAGCCAGGAGACAGGGTTTGGCTACACCTTC,CASSQETGFGYTF
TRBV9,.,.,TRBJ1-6,TGTGCCAGCAGCGCCGAAAGCGACCGGAATTCACCCCTCCACTTT,CASSAESDRNSPLHF
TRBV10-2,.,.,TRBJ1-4,TGCGCCAGCAGTCCAGCAGAGGATGAAAAACTGTTTTTT,CASSPAEDEKLFF
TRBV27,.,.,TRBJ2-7,TGTGCCAGCAGTTTGGGTGGGCGCATCGCCTACGAGCAGTACTTC,CASSLGGRIAYEQYF
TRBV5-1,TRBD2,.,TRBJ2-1,TGCGCCAGCAGCTCGGGACTAGCGTACAATGAGCAGTTCTTC,CASSSGLAYNEQFF
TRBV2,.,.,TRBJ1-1,TGTGCCAGCAGCAATGAGGGTGAAGCTTTCTTT,CASSNEGEAFF
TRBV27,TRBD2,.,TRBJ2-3,TGTGCCAGCAGCCACCCCCGGGGGGGCACAGATACGCAGTATTTT,CASSHPRGGTDTQYF
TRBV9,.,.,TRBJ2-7,TGTGCCAGCAGCGTAGAGCCGGAGGCGACCTCCTACGAGCAGTACTTC,CASSVEPEATSYEQYF
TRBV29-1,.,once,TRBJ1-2,TGCAGCGTTGAAAATGCGGCGGGGATTAACTATGGCTACACCTTC,CSVENAAGINYGYTF
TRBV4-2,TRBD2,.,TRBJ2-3,TGTGCCAGCAGCCAAGATCCTGGGACTAGCGGCACAGATACGCAGTATTTT,CASSQDPGTSGTDTQYF
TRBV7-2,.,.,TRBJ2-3,TGTGCCAGCAGCCCTTATACAGATACGCAGTATTTT,CASSPYTDTQYF
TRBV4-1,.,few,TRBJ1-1,TGCGCCAGCAGCCAACCCTCCTTGGCAGCTTTCTTT,CASSQPSLAAFF
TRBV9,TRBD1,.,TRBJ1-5,TGTGCCAGTTCACAGGGGGGATTTAGCAATCAGCCCCAGCATTTT,CASSQGGFSNQPQHF
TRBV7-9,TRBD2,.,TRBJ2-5,TGTGCCAGCAGCCCTTACCTAGCGGGGGGCGGGTGGAAGACCCAGTACTTC,CASSPYLAGGGWKTQYF
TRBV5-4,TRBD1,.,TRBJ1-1,TGTGCCAGCAGCACAAGACAACAGGGGGTGGGGGGTGAAGCTTTCTTT,CASSTRQQGVGGEAFF
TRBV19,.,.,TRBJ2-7,TGTGCCAGTAGTCCCCCCCCAGGGGGGAGCGCCTACGAGCAGTACTTC,CASSPPPGGSAYEQYF
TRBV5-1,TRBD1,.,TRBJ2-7,TGCGCCAGCGGTAACAAAGAGGGACAGGGATTCTACGAGCAGTACTTC,CASGNKEGQGFYEQYF
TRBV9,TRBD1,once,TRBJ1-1,TGTGCCAGCAGCGCACAGGGGGCGGCTACTGAAGCTTTCTTT,CASSAQGAATEAFF
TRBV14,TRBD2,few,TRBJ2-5,TGTGCCAGCAGCCCCCGGACTAGCGGGTTGGAGACCCAGTACTTC,CASSPRTSGLETQYF
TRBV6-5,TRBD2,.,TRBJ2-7,TGTGCCAGCAGGAGGAGCGGGAGGGCCCTCGAGCAGTACTTC,CASRRSGRALEQYF
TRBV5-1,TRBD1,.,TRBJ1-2,TGCGCCAGCGGCTTGGAACAGGGGGTAAACAACTATGGCTACACCTTC,CASGLEQGVNNYGYTF